This T cell receptor beta chain came from a study of early T cells in non-severe SARS-CoV-2 infection. Overall study results and limits: The study's VDJdb matching favored anti-spike CD8 responses and missed private and CD4 specificities.

Separate cDNA molecules each had unique molecular identifiers attached to them. TCRdb called the 5' RACE reads again in MiXCR, with one record for every CDR3 protein. The sample holds about 58,000 distinct CDR3 sequences; about 13% are singletons and the top ten take approximately 9.6%. Many counts were recorded for this clonotype. Its target is not known. The V and J ends lost 5 bases and 0 bases, in that order; junction bases with no gene match: 5. CDR3 length: 15 amino acids. Germline V gene lookup returns CDR1 SEHNR and CDR2 FQNEAQ (reference sequence). The chain joins TRBV7-9 to TRBJ1-1, with TRBD1 matching 8 bases. This receptor was identified in an adult who was a healthcare worker with PCR-confirmed SARS-CoV-2 infection or an uninfected control (not recorded which). The sample taken for sequencing was whole blood. CDR3 nucleotide sequence: TGTGCCAGCAGCCCTTTGACAGGGGTGAACACTGAAGCTTTCTTT. Its protein product is CASSPLTGVNTEAFF.